This entry lists 15 T cell receptor beta chains sequenced from one sample in a study of Ad26.COV2.S vaccination and SARS-CoV-2 variants. Treatment specified: 19 received Ad26.COV2.S at low or high dose, single or two shots; about 5 received placebo; per-sample allocation not given. All samples were drawn on day 63, counting from the first vaccine or placebo injection. Generated by immunoSEQ multiplex PCR, the TCRdb table keeps only in-frame clones and is missing some. The sample includes roughly 300,000 clones, about 86% of them seen just once. The sample here was peripheral blood, taken in a trial of Ad26.COV2.S vaccine versus placebo. The receptors stem from a person aged 18 to 65 who received the Ad26.COV2.S COVID-19 vaccine or a placebo.

The chain recombines TRBV4-3 with TRBJ2-7; possible D gene TRBD2, 6 bases. The CDR3 sequence is 15 residues long. Trimming shortened V by 0 bases and J by 5 bases, and 14 bases separated the two germline ends. Germline V lookup: CDR1 LGHNA, CDR2 YSLEER. CDR3: CASSQEGLREDEQYF. In nucleotides, the CDR3 is TGCGCCAGCAGCCAAGAAGGACTAAGGGAGGACGAGCAGTACTTC.

The chain recombines TRBV2 with TRBJ1-6, with TRBD1 identical over 7 bases. The CDR3 sequence is 15 residues long. Germline trimming cut 2 bases from V and 9 bases from J; bases unmatched to any gene: 7. Germline assignment: CDR1 SNHLY and CDR2 FYNNEI. CDR3: CASSEQGVVSSPLHF. CDR3 nucleotide sequence: TGTGCCAGCAGTGAACAGGGGGTGGTTAGTTCACCCCTCCACTTT. Full variable domain (remainder filled in from reference TRBV2 and TRBJ1-6): EPEVTQTPSHQVTQMGQEVILRCVPISNHLYFYWYRQILGQKVEFLVSFYNNEISEKSEIFDDQFSVERPDGSNFTLKIRSTKLEDSAMYFCASSEQGVVSSPLHFGNGTRLTVT.

This chain connects TRBV24-1 to TRBJ1-2; D is ambiguous. Trimming pared 2 bases from V and 10 bases from J, leaving 13 bases between. Germline V gene sequence: CDR1 KGHDR, CDR2 SFDVKD. CDR3 length: 13 amino acids. The chain's CDR3 is CATSDSIGRDYTF. The CDR3 region has the DNA TGTGCCACCAGTGATTCCATTGGACGGGACTACACCTTC.

This chain uses TRBV7-2 with TRBJ2-1, with TRBD2 matching 9 bases. The germline V gene encodes CDR1 SGHTA and CDR2 FQGNSA. The V segment lost 0 bases and the J segment 8 bases; nucleotides outside the gene matches: 8. This CDR3 has 16 residues. CDR3 in DNA: TGTGCCAGCAGCTTAGCAGCGGGACTAGCAGGTCATGAGCAGTTCTTC. Its protein is CASSLAAGLAGHEQFF.

The chain has TRBV3-1 (or the pseudogene TRBV3-2) and TRBJ2-1; D ambiguous. The CDR3 is 13 residues long. Trimming stripped 3 bases from V and 5 bases from J, with 8 bases between. Germline CDR1 LGHDT, CDR2 YNNKEL (reference sequence). CDR3 DNA: TGTGCCAGCAGCCACCGCCCCGACAATGAGCAGTTCTTC. This codes for CASSHRPDNEQFF.

The chain combines TRBV4-1 with TRBJ1-5, with 7 bases that match TRBD1. Germline values: CDR1 MGHRA, CDR2 YSYEKL. Trimming removed 4 bases from V and 1 base from J; junction bases left unmatched: 4. The CDR3 length is 15 residues. The CDR3 loop reads CASSPRGNSNQPQHF. In DNA, the CDR3 is TGCGCCAGCAGCCCCAGGGGGAACAGCAATCAGCCCCAGCATTTT.

The chain carries TRBV12-3 or TRBV12-4 and TRBJ1-3, with no clear D. The V gene lost 3 bases and the J gene lost 8 bases, with 11 bases spanning the gap. The CDR3 sequence is 13 residues long. The CDR3 here is CASSLREGDTIYF. As DNA, the CDR3 is TGTGCCAGCAGTTTGAGGGAGGGCGACACCATATATTTT.

The chain combines TRBV9 with TRBJ2-3; no definite D call. The germline gives CDR1 SGDLS, CDR2 YYNGEE. Trimming removed 2 bases at V and 2 bases at J, with 21 bases between. This CDR3 region has 18 residues. Here the CDR3 DNA reads TGTGCCAGCAGCGTCGAACACTCCCGGTCTCCCCCCACAGATACGCAGTATTTT. Protein product: CASSVEHSRSPPTDTQYF.

This chain connects TRBV7-2 to TRBJ2-4; perhaps TRBD2 as D (6 bases). V was cut by 1 base and J by 16 bases, with 14 bases left in between. The CDR3 contains 12 residues. Germline CDR1 reads SGHTA; CDR2 reads FQGNSA. This CDR3 is CASSLDGTLRYF. In DNA, the CDR3 is TGTGCCAGCAGCTTAGACGGGACTTTAAGATACTTC.

The chain combines TRBV6-5 with TRBJ2-7; no clear D. V lost 0 bases to trimming and J lost 3 bases, with 12 bases between them. In germline, CDR1 is MNHEY, CDR2 SVGAGI. The CDR3 is made up of 15 amino acids. DNA for the CDR3: TGTGCCAGCAGTTACTCTGCTGACCCCTTCTACGAGCAGTACTTC. As protein: CASSYSADPFYEQYF.

This clone was seen once. This chain joins TRBV14 and TRBJ2-7; D tentatively fits TRBD1 or TRBD2 (5 bases each). The CDR3 runs 11 residues. Germline values: CDR1 SGHDN, CDR2 FVKESK. V was cut by 4 bases and J by 9 bases, with 10 bases left in between. The CDR3 protein is CASSRGAAQYF. As DNA, the CDR3 is TGTGCCAGCAGCCGAGGGGCGGCGCAGTACTTC.

The rearrangement uses TRBV18 and TRBJ1-6, with TRBD1 matching over 7 bases. Germline-derived CDR1 and CDR2 are KGHSH and LQKENI. The CDR3 has 15 residues. V lost 1 base and J lost 8; bases outside the gene matches: 5. CDR3 coding DNA: TGTGCCAGCTCACCACTGGGCAGGGGGGATTCACCCCTCCACTTT. It is translated as CASSPLGRGDSPLHF. Variable domain in full (rest from reference TRBV18 and TRBJ1-6): NAGVMQNPRHLVRRRGQEARLRCSPMKGHSHVYWYRQLPEEGLKFMVYLQKENIIDESGMPKERFSAEFPKEGPSILRIQQVVRGDSAAYFCASSPLGRGDSPLHFGNGTRLTVT.

The chain has TRBV12-3 or TRBV12-4 and TRBJ2-3; unclear D gene. This CDR3 is 11 amino acids long. V was pared by 4 bases and J by 4 bases, with 3 bases between. CDR3: CASSSSDTQYF. The DNA of the CDR3 is TGTGCCAGCAGTTCGTCAGATACGCAGTATTTT.

The chain is built from TRBV30 and TRBJ2-1; 7 nucleotides align to TRBD2. Germline CDR1 and CDR2: GTSNPN and SVGIG (reference sequence). The CDR3 sequence is 12 residues long. V gave up 4 bases and J gave up 8 bases; unmatched junction bases: 5. The CDR3 nucleotides are TGTGCCTGGACTAGCGGTGAAGATGAGCAGTTCTTC. Translated, it gives CAWTSGEDEQFF.

The rearrangement uses TRBV23-1 and TRBJ2-7, with D possibly matching TRBD2 (6 bases). TRBV23-1 is flagged as an ORF with uncertain function. Trimming removed 6 bases from V and 4 bases from J, with 19 bases in between. The CDR3 has 15 amino acids. In DNA form, the CDR3 reads TGCGCCAGCAGCCTCCCCGGGGGAGAAGGGTACGAGCAGTACTTC. Amino acid sequence: CASSLPGGEGYEQYF.